The clone carrying this TCR beta chain came up a few times. This specimen belongs to a study of blood T cell repertoires in COVID-19. Overall study context: The United States, Italy and Spain were the sources of the acute and convalescent COVID-19 samples.

This CDR3 spans 16 amino acids. From germline, CDR1 is LGHDT and CDR2 YNNKEL (reference sequence). V lost 4 bases to trimming and J lost 3 bases; unmatched junction nucleotides: 10. Profiling relied on immunoSEQ multiplex PCR, and the TCRdb table lists in-frame clones only, not all of them. The sample yields about 61,000 clones, around 77% seen once. The TCR comes from a man at least 80 years old with active or convalescent COVID-19. Sequencing input: peripheral blood. The chain links TRBV3-1 (or the pseudogene TRBV3-2) to TRBJ2-7; TRBD1 aligns across 9 bases. The CDR3 spells CASSRFRRDRDYEQYF. CDR3 bases: TGTGCCAGCAGCCGCTTCAGGCGGGACAGGGACTACGAGCAGTACTTC.